Each of the 32 T cell receptor beta chains below was sequenced from the same sample in a study of molecular identifiers for immune sequencing clone quantification. One entry per CDR3 protein, called by TCRdb with MiXCR from the PCR reads. The table lists nearly 650,000 distinct CDR3 sequences, 25% of them singletons. The sample taken for sequencing was naive CD8+ T cells from blood, with Jurkat cell RNA spiked in. The sample's subset: FACS-sorted CD8+CD4-CCR7+CD45RA+ naive T cells. These TCRs come from a human donor in good health. Some libraries in this study had Jurkat cell RNA spiked in.

The chain links TRBV21-1 to TRBJ2-3; the table's TRBD2 call for D was not verified on the DNA. TRBV21-1 is flagged as a pseudogene. CDR3 length: 15 amino acids. The CDR3 DNA follows: TGTGCCAGCCTAGGACTACCCTCTAGCACAGATACGCAGTATTTT. It codes for CASLGLPSSTDTQYF.

In regard to this clonotype: A single base separates this from a much larger clone, so it may be a read error. The chain links TRBV7-9 to TRBJ2-3; 10 bases line up with TRBD1. Per the germline V gene, CDR1 is SEHNR and CDR2 is FQNEAQ (reference sequence). The CDR3 loop spans 17 amino acids. V was clipped by 5 bases and J by 8 bases; unmatched bases: 16. This CDR3 reads CASSGIRDRGVPGTQYF. The CDR3 region has the DNA TGTGCCAGCAGCGGTATCCGGGACAGGGGCGTCCCAGGTACGCAGTATTTT.

This clonotype turned up a few times. This clone may be a read error of a much larger clone one base away. The genes are TRBV5-1 and TRBJ2-3; 10 bases map to TRBD2. The CDR3 loop spans 15 amino acids. Germline-derived CDR1 and CDR2 are SGHRS and YFSETQ. The CDR3 region has the DNA TGCGTCAGCAGCTTGGCTAGCGGGGGATTTGATACGCAGTATTTT. Protein sequence: CVSSLASGGFDTQYF.

Remarks on this clonotype: Being one base from a much bigger clone, this may be a read error. Without the conserved terminal phenylalanine or tryptophan, this CDR3 likely stems from a read error. V gene TRBV29-1 combines with J gene TRBJ2-2; 11 nucleotides align to TRBD2. Germline V lookup: CDR1 SQVTM, CDR2 ANQGSEA. The J segment lost 3 bases and the V segment lost 4 bases, leaving 4 bases of the junction unmatched. This CDR3 is 15 amino acids long. CDR3 in amino acids: CSVVLAGAHTGELFL. DNA for the CDR3: TGCAGCGTTGTACTAGCGGGAGCTCACACCGGGGAGCTGTTTCTT.

This clonotype was picked up many times. This chain uses TRBV7-8 with TRBJ2-1; 10 bases align to TRBD1. Germline values: CDR1 SGHVS, CDR2 FQNEAQ. Trimming removed 4 bases from V and 4 bases from J; junction bases left unmatched: 7. CDR3 size: 16 residues. The CDR3 DNA is TGTGCCAGCAGCTCACCGGGACAGGGGATTTACAATGAGCAGTTCTTC. Translated, it gives CASSSPGQGIYNEQFF. The variable domain in full, completed from reference TRBV7-8 and TRBJ2-1, reads GAGVSQSPRYKVAKRGQDVALRCDPISGHVSLFWYQQALGQGPEFLTYFQNEAQLDKSGLPSDRFFAERPEGSVSTLKIQRTQQEDSAVYLCASSSPGQGIYNEQFFGPGTRLTVL.

This chain uses TRBV5-6 with TRBJ1-2, with no clear D. Between the trimmed V and J ends, which lost 0 bases and 0 bases, there was a span of 12 bases. The CDR3 consists of 16 residues. The germline gives CDR1 SGHDT, CDR2 YYEEEE. This CDR3 is CASSLVRSDPNYGYTF. In DNA form, the CDR3 reads TGTGCCAGCAGCTTGGTAAGGTCCGACCCTAACTATGGCTACACCTTC. Full variable domain (missing parts from reference TRBV5-6 and TRBJ1-2): DAGVTQSPTHLIKTRGQQVTLRCSPKSGHDTVSWYQQALGQGPQFIFQYYEEEERQRGNFPDRFSGHQFPNYSSELNVNALLLGDSALYLCASSLVRSDPNYGYTFGSGTRLTVV.

Turning to this clonotype: This clone may be a read error of a much larger clone one base away. The V and J genes are TRBV14 and TRBJ2-3; 8 bases map to TRBD1. The CDR3 contains 16 residues. The germline V gene has CDR1 SGHDN and CDR2 FVKESK. CDR3 DNA sequence: TGTGCCAGCGGCCATAATACCGGGACAGGACCAGATACGCAGTATTTT. This gives the protein CASGHNTGTGPDTQYF. Supplemented by reference TRBV14 and TRBJ2-3, the full variable domain reads EAGVTQFPSHSVIEKGQTVTLRCDPISGHDNLYWYRRVMGKEIKFLLHFVKESKQDESGMPNNRFLAERTGGTYSTLKVQPAELEDSGVYFCASGHNTGTGPDTQYFGPGTRLTVL.

To note about this clonotype: The junction departs from germline at one end; a sequencing error may be responsible. This chain links TRBV24-1 with TRBJ2-5, with 7 bases matching TRBD1. CDR1 and CDR2 from the germline V gene are KGHDR and SFDVKD. This CDR3 contains 16 residues. For the CDR3, the DNA is TGTGCCACCAGTGACCCTGACGGGACAGTACAAGAGCCCCAGTACTTC. The encoded protein is CATSDPDGTVQEPQYF.

The chain uses TRBV27 and TRBJ1-1, with D maybe TRBD1 (5 bases). The CDR3 consists of 13 residues. V was shortened by 7 bases and J by 8 bases, with 17 bases between the two germline ends. Germline V lookup: CDR1 MNHEY, CDR2 SMNVEV (reference sequence). The CDR3 region has the DNA TGTGCCAGCAAGTATGTTGAGGGGCGGGAAGCTTTCTTT. Amino acid sequence: CASKYVEGREAFF.

This clonotype was counted at least ten times. The junction differs from germline at one of its ends, possibly a read error. This chain uses TRBV7-9 with TRBJ2-7, with D possibly being TRBD1 or TRBD2 (5 bases each). The CDR3 totals 12 residues. CDR1 SEHNR and CDR2 FQNEAQ come from the germline V gene (reference sequence). CDR3 loop: CASSLEGTLSNF. For the CDR3, the DNA is TGTGCCAGCAGCTTAGAGGGGACGTTATCAAACTTC.

The chain carries TRBV6-5 and TRBJ2-5, with 12 bases fitting TRBD1. CDR3 length equals 14 residues. Germline V gene data show CDR1 as MNHEY and CDR2 as SVGAGI. After removal of 6 bases from V and 7 bases from J, the junction contained 6 bases not matched to a gene. CDR3 coding DNA: TGTGCCAGCAGCCCCGGGACAGGGGGCTTGACCCAGTACTTC. As protein: CASSPGTGGLTQYF.

This clonotype appeared many times. This chain joins TRBV3-1 and TRBJ1-5; 9 bases line up with TRBD1. Germline assignment: CDR1 LGHDT and CDR2 YNNKEL (reference sequence). V shed 4 bases, J shed 7 bases, and the junction held 8 bases outside the gene matches. This CDR3 is 15 amino acids long. As DNA, the CDR3 is TGTGCCAGCAGCCTAGACAGGGGGTACGAACAGCCCCAGCATTTT. Translated, it gives CASSLDRGYEQPQHF.

Remarks on this clonotype: This may stem from a read error, because a much larger clone lies one nucleotide away. The V call is TRBV20-1, the J call TRBJ2-7; 8 nucleotides agree with TRBD2. CDR1 and CDR2 (germline): DFQATT, SNEGSKA (reference sequence). The CDR3 is made up of 15 amino acids. The V segment lost 1 base and the J segment 6 bases; nucleotides outside the gene matches: 11. DNA of the CDR3: TGCAGTGCTAGAGGGCTCGCCGGTCGGGAGGGCGAGCAGTACTTC. Its protein is CSARGLAGREGEQYF.

In the case of this clonotype: One base away lies a much larger clone, so this may be a sequencing read error. The V and J genes are TRBV27 and TRBJ1-5; tentatively, D is TRBD1 (5 bases). Germline V CDR1 and CDR2: MNHEY, SMNVEV (reference sequence). The ends were cut back, 5 bases at V and 6 bases at J, with 14 bases in the middle. This CDR3 spans 14 amino acids. CDR3 bases: TGTGCCAGCAGTAAAAGGGGCAACCTTCAGCCCCAGCATTTT. As protein: CASSKRGNLQPQHF.

This clonotype showed up many times. The V call is TRBV9, the J call TRBJ1-1, with D perhaps matching TRBD1 (5 bases). The germline V and J ends were trimmed by 0 bases and 4 bases, with 10 bases remaining between them. CDR1 and CDR2 from the germline V gene are SGDLS and YYNGEE. The CDR3 sequence is 14 residues long. The CDR3 reads CASSVEGQGTEAFF. The CDR3 region has the DNA TGTGCCAGCAGCGTAGAAGGGCAGGGCACTGAAGCTTTCTTT. Variable domain in full (rest from reference TRBV9 and TRBJ1-1): DSGVTQTPKHLITATGQRVTLRCSPRSGDLSVYWYQQSLDQGLQFLIQYYNGEERAKGNILERFSAQQFPDLHSELNLSSLELGDSALYFCASSVEGQGTEAFFGQGTRLTVV.

A few counts support this clonotype. The rearrangement joins TRBV12-3 or TRBV12-4 to TRBJ2-7; 8 nucleotides line up with TRBD1. The CDR3 runs to 15 residues. V gave up 5 bases and J gave up 6 bases; unmatched junction bases: 12. CDR3 sequence (DNA): TGTGCCAGCAGTCCCCGACAGGGGCGCGGGTTCGAGCAGTACTTC. Amino acids: CASSPRQGRGFEQYF.

The CDR3, as DNA: TGTGCCAGCGGGTCGGGCACCCGCGATACGCAGTATTTT. Translation gives CASGSGTRDTQYF. The V and J genes are TRBV9 and TRBJ2-3, with D unclear. This CDR3 is built from 13 residues. V was shortened by 7 bases and J by 6 bases, with 15 bases between the two germline ends. Germline loops: CDR1 SGDLS, CDR2 YYNGEE.

This clonotype was observed at least ten times. The rearrangement uses TRBV5-6 and TRBJ2-3; D not resolved. Germline CDR1 reads SGHDT; CDR2 reads YYEEEE. The CDR3 spans 13 residues. V dropped 2 bases and J dropped 2 bases, with 6 bases sitting between them. CDR3 residues: CASSFSLTDTQYF. The CDR3 DNA reads TGTGCCAGCAGCTTTAGTCTCACAGATACGCAGTATTTT.

The chain uses TRBV13 and TRBJ1-6, with a weak D call TRBD1 (5 bases). V dropped 2 bases and J dropped 0 bases, with 11 bases sitting between them. The CDR3 spans 17 residues. From germline, CDR1 is PRHDT and CDR2 FYEKMQ (reference sequence). In DNA, the CDR3 is TGTGCCAGCAGCTTATCGGCGGACATCTCCTATAATTCACCCCTCCACTTT. Translating it yields CASSLSADISYNSPLHF.

The chain carries TRBV3-1 and TRBJ1-2; 9 bases line up with TRBD1. CDR3 length: 16 residues. The germline CDR1 and CDR2 sequences are LGHDT and YNNKEL (reference sequence). Germline trimming cut 4 bases from V and 2 bases from J; bases unmatched to any gene: 8. This CDR3 is CASSPSPGTGNYGYTF. CDR3 in DNA: TGTGCCAGCAGCCCCAGTCCCGGGACAGGGAACTATGGCTACACCTTC.

This clonotype showed up many times. The rearrangement uses TRBV12-3 or TRBV12-4 and TRBJ2-2; 7 bases are a match to TRBD1. V was clipped by 5 bases and J by 4 bases; unmatched bases: 10. The CDR3 loop spans 16 amino acids. CDR3 in amino acids: CASSHGTDAVTGELFF. CDR3 bases: TGTGCCAGCAGTCACGGGACAGATGCGGTCACCGGGGAGCTGTTTTTT.

This clonotype was observed a handful of times. The gene calls are TRBV30 and TRBJ1-1; 9 positions agree with TRBD1. The germline V gene has CDR1 GTSNPN and CDR2 SVGIG (reference sequence). The V segment lost 2 bases and the J segment 10 bases; nucleotides outside the gene matches: 5. CDR3 size: 12 residues. This CDR3 reads CAWSYGTGRAFF. In DNA, the CDR3 is TGTGCCTGGAGTTACGGGACAGGGCGAGCTTTCTTT.

With respect to this clonotype: This is likely a read error, given that the CDR3 carries no conserved phenylalanine or tryptophan at its end. This sequence joins TRBV13 and TRBJ1-2; D ambiguous. V gave up 3 bases and J gave up 0 bases, with 11 bases separating them. This CDR3 spans 15 amino acids. Germline assignment: CDR1 PRHDT and CDR2 FYEKMQ (reference sequence). Written as DNA, the CDR3 is TGTGCCAGCAGCTTCGGTCAGAGGGCTAACTATGGCTACACCTCC. The encoded protein is CASSFGQRANYGYTS.

The chain uses TRBV3-1 and TRBJ2-1; D is unresolved. The length of the CDR3 is 15 residues. Germline V lookup: CDR1 LGHDT, CDR2 YNNKEL (reference sequence). Trimming removed 6 bases at V and 8 bases at J, with 20 bases between. The CDR3, as DNA: TGTGCCAGCAGTAACAAGGTATTAGCTTTCCATGAGCAGTTCTTC. This translates into CASSNKVLAFHEQFF.

This clonotype was observed at least ten times. The chain employs TRBV20-1 and TRBJ2-7; D is undetermined. Trimming removed 1 base from V and 1 base from J, with 5 bases in between. Looked up from germline, CDR1 is DFQATT and CDR2 is SNEGSKA (reference sequence). The CDR3 sequence is 12 residues long. In DNA form, the CDR3 reads TGCAGTGCTAGAGGTGAATCCTACGAGCAGTACTTC. Protein product: CSARGESYEQYF.

This clonotype was observed many times. The rearrangement links TRBV6-2 or TRBV6-3 to TRBJ1-5; no reliable D call. The CDR3 is made up of 15 amino acids. Germline-derived CDR1 and CDR2 are MNHEY and SVGEGT. Deletions cut 1 base from V and 3 bases from J, with 10 bases between. The CDR3 bases are TGTGCCAGCAGTTACTTCGAGAGTAACAATCAGCCCCAGCATTTT. It yields the protein CASSYFESNNQPQHF.

Only a few counts were recorded for this clonotype. The CDR3 region has the DNA TGCAGTGCAAAACAGGGACAGCAGCCCCAGCATTTT. It is translated as CSAKQGQQPQHF. The chain couples TRBV20-1 to TRBJ1-5, with 7 bases lining up with TRBD1. V was clipped by 6 bases and J by 7 bases; unmatched bases: 6. Germline V gene data show CDR1 as DFQATT and CDR2 as SNEGSKA (reference sequence). This CDR3 region has 12 residues.

With regard to this clonotype: In this CDR3 the conserved last residue, phenylalanine or tryptophan, is missing, so a read error is likely. The V gene is TRBV5-3, the J gene TRBJ1-1; D is unclear. TRBV5-3 is identified as an open reading frame with a role that is uncertain. CDR3 length equals 14 residues. Trimming cost V 8 bases and J 1 base, with 15 bases left between them. The DNA of the CDR3 is TGTGCCAGCGGCCCCACTACAGCGAACACTGAAGCTTTCTCT. Amino acids: CASGPTTANTEAFS.

The V call is TRBV6-5, the J call TRBJ2-3, with 8 bases lining up with TRBD1. V gave up 2 bases and J gave up 3 bases; unmatched junction bases: 7. The CDR3 totals 16 residues. The germline CDR1 and CDR2 sequences are MNHEY and SVGAGI. CDR3 in amino acids: CASSYVPRGHTDTQYF. The CDR3 bases are TGTGCCAGCAGTTACGTGCCCAGGGGGCATACAGATACGCAGTATTTT.

This clonotype has at least ten counts. The chain uses TRBV6-5 and TRBJ2-7; the match to TRBD1 covers 8 bases. The CDR3 contains 13 residues. Germline loops: CDR1 MNHEY, CDR2 SVGAGI. With V trimmed by 6 bases and J by 4 bases, 5 bases remained unmatched. The CDR3 loop is CASRGQGAYEQYF. The CDR3 DNA is TGTGCCAGCAGAGGACAGGGAGCTTACGAGCAGTACTTC.

Worth noting for this clonotype: A much larger clone differs from this one at a single base, so this may be a read error. This chain connects TRBV7-2 to TRBJ2-5, with 12 positions matching TRBD2. With V trimmed by 1 base and J by 2 bases, 5 bases remained unmatched. This CDR3 is built from 17 residues. Germline V lookup: CDR1 SGHTA, CDR2 FQGNSA. The CDR3 region is CASSLGLAGGQQETQYF. CDR3 DNA sequence: TGTGCCAGCAGCTTAGGGCTAGCGGGGGGGCAGCAAGAGACCCAGTACTTC.

For this clonotype: The CDR3 does not close with the conserved phenylalanine or tryptophan, likely indicating a read error. The V gene is TRBV6-1, the J gene TRBJ2-7; possibly TRBD2 for D (6 bases). This CDR3 spans 20 amino acids. The germline V gene encodes CDR1 MNHNS and CDR2 SASEGT. V was trimmed by 2 bases and J by 4 bases, leaving 30 bases between them. This CDR3 reads CASSEIFGVPGVLTKYEQYI. As DNA, the CDR3 is TGTGCCAGCAGTGAAATATTCGGTGTGCCGGGGGTTCTAACCAAATACGAGCAGTACATC.